This entry lists 21 T cell receptor beta chains sequenced from one sample in a study of cytomegalovirus exposure and HLA in healthy donors. It was with 60 Vbeta and 13 Jbeta primers that the PCR ran. Repertoires were generated with immunoSEQ multiplex PCR, while TCRdb's copy carries only in-frame clones and drops some. The sample lists 150,000 to 200,000 clones, about 88% seen once, with over 2% in the top ten. The sequenced sample consisted of PBMCs. All receptors derive from a man aged 25-40 years in good health and CMV-seropositive.

The chain recombines TRBV7-6 with TRBJ2-1; TRBD2 agrees at 9 bases. The CDR3 loop spans 14 amino acids. Losses at the gene ends were 5 bases for V and 10 bases for J; bases not matched to a gene: 9. The germline CDR1 and CDR2 sequences are SGHVS and FNYEAQ. The CDR3, as DNA: TGTGCCAGCAGCAGTAGCGGGAGCAGTGGGGAGCAGTTCTTC. Protein sequence: CASSSSGSSGEQFF.

CDR3 nucleotides: TGCAGCGCCCAGACACGGGGGAATGAGCAGTTCTTC. Its protein product is CSAQTRGNEQFF. The chain is built from TRBV29-1 and TRBJ2-1, with a weak D call TRBD2 (6 bases). The CDR3 extends over 12 amino acids. V shed 7 bases and J shed 7 bases, with 14 bases lying between them. In germline, CDR1 is SQVTM, CDR2 ANQGSEA.

The chain has TRBV29-1 and TRBJ2-1; 7 nucleotides align to TRBD1. In germline, CDR1 is SQVTM, CDR2 ANQGSEA. V gave up 7 bases and J gave up 7 bases; unmatched junction bases: 10. This CDR3 region has 13 residues. CDR3 region: CSDMTGSANEQFF. CDR3 nucleotides: TGCAGCGACATGACAGGGTCTGCAAATGAGCAGTTCTTC.

This clone was counted a few times. The chain employs TRBV10-2 and TRBJ1-1, with no clear D. The germline V gene has CDR1 WSHSY and CDR2 SAAADI. Between the trimmed V and J ends, which lost 3 bases and 0 bases, there was a span of 17 bases. The CDR3 is 17 residues long. CDR3 in amino acids: CASSDYGYLRLNTEAFF. Here the CDR3 DNA reads TGCGCCAGCAGTGACTACGGGTATTTACGGTTGAACACTGAAGCTTTCTTT.

The chain employs TRBV19 and TRBJ2-3, with 8 bases fitting TRBD2. The length of the CDR3 is 13 residues. CDR1 and CDR2 from the germline V gene are LNHDA and SQIVND (reference sequence). The V segment lost 8 bases and the J segment 5 bases; nucleotides outside the gene matches: 6. CDR3 nucleotide sequence: TGTGCCAGTCGGGAGGGAGGGAGAGATACGCAGTATTTT. Amino acids: CASREGGRDTQYF.

The rearrangement links TRBV7-9 to TRBJ1-1; 9 nucleotides agree with TRBD1. Germline assignment: CDR1 SEHNR and CDR2 FQNEAQ (reference sequence). J gave up 0 bases and V 3 bases, and 8 bases lay outside the gene matches. There are 17 residues in the CDR3. CDR3 DNA: TGTGCCAGCAGCTTTCTGGCGACAGGGGGACTGAACACTGAAGCTTTCTTT. Translated, it gives CASSFLATGGLNTEAFF.

The V gene is TRBV19, the J gene TRBJ1-2, with D possibly matching TRBD1 (6 bases). This CDR3 is built from 15 residues. CDR1 LNHDA and CDR2 SQIVND come from the germline V gene (reference sequence). The germline V and J ends were trimmed by 6 bases and 6 bases, with 20 bases remaining between them. CDR3 sequence (DNA): TGTGCCAGTAGCGGTCGCGTACAGGGTGCAAATGGCTACACCTTC. It translates to CASSGRVQGANGYTF.

This clone showed up just once. This sequence joins TRBV19 and TRBJ2-1, with D unresolved. CDR3 length equals 14 residues. Germline CDR1 reads LNHDA; CDR2 reads SQIVND (reference sequence). Trimming took 3 bases from V and 4 from J, leaving 10 bases between them. The CDR3 nucleotides read TGTGCCAGTAGTATTCTGGGCCATTACAATGAGCAGTTCTTC. This codes for CASSILGHYNEQFF.

The genes are TRBV7-9 and TRBJ2-7; 7 nucleotides align to TRBD1. Germline CDR1 and CDR2: SEHNR and FQNEAQ (reference sequence). This CDR3 contains 13 residues. The V gene end was trimmed by 6 bases and the J gene end by 3 bases; junction bases not matched to a gene: 5. DNA for the CDR3: TGTGCCAGCAGTACTACAGGGGTCTACGAGCAGTACGTC. Protein product: CASSTTGVYEQYV.

The rearrangement joins TRBV2 to TRBJ2-1, with 7 nucleotides matching TRBD1. CDR1 is SNHLY, CDR2 FYNNEI, per germline. This CDR3 is 15 amino acids long. V was clipped by 4 bases and J by 7 bases; unmatched bases: 10. The CDR3 DNA follows: TGTGCCAGCAGTGGGGACAGACTGGACGTAAATGAGCAGTTCTTC. Amino acids: CASSGDRLDVNEQFF.

The chain recombines TRBV29-1 with TRBJ2-5, with 8 bases aligning to TRBD1. The V and J ends lost 3 bases and 2 bases, in that order; junction bases with no gene match: 5. CDR1 SQVTM and CDR2 ANQGSEA come from the germline V gene. CDR3 length equals 14 residues. Here the CDR3 reads CSVDAGTGQETQYF. The CDR3 DNA sequence: TGCAGCGTTGACGCTGGGACAGGTCAAGAGACCCAGTACTTC.

This chain connects TRBV19 to TRBJ1-5; 8 nucleotides agree with TRBD1. Trimming removed 0 bases from V and 6 bases from J; junction bases left unmatched: 7. The CDR3 is 16 residues long. The germline V gene encodes CDR1 LNHDA and CDR2 SQIVND (reference sequence). CDR3 coding DNA: TGTGCCAGTAGTATAGATCACCAGGGGGCGACTCAGCCCCAGCATTTT. It specifies CASSIDHQGATQPQHF.

The V gene is TRBV27, the J gene TRBJ2-7, with D possibly TRBD2 on 5 matching bases. Germline V gene lookup returns CDR1 MNHEY and CDR2 SMNVEV (reference sequence). This CDR3 contains 14 residues. V shed 11 bases and J shed 7 bases, with 24 bases lying between them. CDR3 amino acids: CAPPGLDRRREQYV. The DNA of the CDR3 is TGTGCCCCCCCGGGGTTAGACCGCCGGCGGGAGCAGTACGTC.

This chain uses TRBV4-3 with TRBJ1-6, with 11 bases lining up with TRBD1. With V trimmed by 4 bases and J by 10 bases, 9 bases remained unmatched. CDR3 length: 16 amino acids. Germline-derived CDR1 and CDR2 are LGHNA and YSLEER. The CDR3 region has the DNA TGCGCCAGCAGCCCGAGGGCCGGGACAGGGGGATCACCCCTCCACTTT. Protein: CASSPRAGTGGSPLHF.

The chain recombines TRBV6-6 with TRBJ2-7; 8 bases align to TRBD1. CDR1 is MNHNY and CDR2 is SVGAGI in the germline V gene (reference sequence). Trimming at V came to 5 bases and at J to 0 bases, leaving 6 bases not matched to a gene. This CDR3 is built from 15 residues. The CDR3 loop reads CASSDSGQGSYEQYV. CDR3 DNA sequence: TGTGCCAGCAGTGATTCTGGACAGGGCTCCTACGAGCAGTACGTC.

V is TRBV19 and J is TRBJ1-5; weak D call: TRBD1 (5 bases). This CDR3 is 16 amino acids long. Germline CDR1 reads LNHDA; CDR2 reads SQIVND (reference sequence). Trimming left V 5 bases short and J 5 bases short, with 19 bases between. CDR3 in amino acids: CASSFPQGGSDQPQHF. The CDR3 DNA reads TGTGCCAGTAGTTTCCCCCAGGGTGGGTCAGATCAGCCCCAGCATTTT.

This clone was detected once. The V and J genes are TRBV7-3 and TRBJ2-1; a possible D gene is TRBD2 (6 bases). The CDR3 consists of 15 residues. CDR1 and CDR2 (germline): SGHTA, FQGTGA. V gave up 3 bases and J gave up 1 base, with 10 bases separating them. CDR3 in DNA: TGTGCCAGCAGCTTGACGGGAGATTCCTACAATGAGCAGTTCTTC. This encodes CASSLTGDSYNEQFF.

The chain carries TRBV4-2 and TRBJ1-4; 8 bases match TRBD1. Germline assignment: CDR1 LGHNA and CDR2 YNFKEQ. V shed 4 bases, J shed 8 bases, and the junction held 6 bases outside the gene matches. This CDR3 is built from 14 residues. In nucleotides, the CDR3 is TGTGCCAGCAGCCTTCAGGGGGCCGGGGAAAAACTGTTTTTT. This encodes CASSLQGAGEKLFF.

This chain links TRBV18 with TRBJ2-2; 7 nucleotides line up with TRBD2. This CDR3 region has 13 residues. With 6 bases clipped from V and 5 bases from J, the junction kept 3 bases outside the gene matches. Per germline, CDR1 KGHSH and CDR2 LQKENI. CDR3 sequence reads: CASSRSGTGELFF. In DNA form, the CDR3 reads TGTGCCAGCTCCCGTAGCGGGACCGGGGAGCTGTTTTTT.

The chain uses TRBV11-2 and TRBJ2-7; TRBD2 is a possible D gene (6 bases). The CDR3 is 12 residues long. The V end lost 3 bases, the J end lost 7 bases, and 10 bases lay between the germline ends. Germline V lookup: CDR1 SGHAT, CDR2 FQNNGV. DNA of the CDR3: TGTGCCAGCAGCTTCGCGGGACGGGAGCAGTACTTC. It specifies CASSFAGREQYF. Variable domain in full (rest from reference TRBV11-2 and TRBJ2-7): EAGVAQSPRYKIIEKRQSVAFWCNPISGHATLYWYQQILGQGPKLLIQFQNNGVVDDSQLPKDRFSAERLKGVDSTLKIQPAKLEDSAVYLCASSFAGREQYFGPGTRLTVT.

Here the CDR3 reads CASSFLLDSPLHF. CDR3 nucleotides: TGTGCCAGCAGCTTCCTCCTTGATTCACCCCTCCACTTT. The chain carries TRBV27 and TRBJ1-6; no definite D call. The germline V gene encodes CDR1 MNHEY and CDR2 SMNVEV (reference sequence). The CDR3 runs 13 residues. V lost 6 bases and J lost 8, with 11 bases in between.